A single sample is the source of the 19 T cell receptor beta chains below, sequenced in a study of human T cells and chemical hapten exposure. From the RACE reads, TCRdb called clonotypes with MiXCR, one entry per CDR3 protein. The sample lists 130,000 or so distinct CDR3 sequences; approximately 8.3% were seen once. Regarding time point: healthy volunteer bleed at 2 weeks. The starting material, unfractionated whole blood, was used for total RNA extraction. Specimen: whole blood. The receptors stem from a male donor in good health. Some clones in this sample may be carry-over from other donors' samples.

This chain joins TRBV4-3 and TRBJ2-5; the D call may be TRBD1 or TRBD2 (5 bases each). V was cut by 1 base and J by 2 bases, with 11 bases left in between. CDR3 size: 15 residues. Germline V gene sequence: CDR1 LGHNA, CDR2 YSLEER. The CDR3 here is CASSQVRGEQETQYF. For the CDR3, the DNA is TGCGCCAGCAGCCAAGTTCGAGGGGAGCAAGAGACCCAGTACTTC.

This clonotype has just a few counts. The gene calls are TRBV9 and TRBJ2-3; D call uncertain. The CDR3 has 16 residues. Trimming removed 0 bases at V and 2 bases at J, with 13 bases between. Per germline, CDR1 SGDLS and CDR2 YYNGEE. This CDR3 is CASSVGGTEITDTQYF. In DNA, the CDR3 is TGTGCCAGCAGCGTAGGTGGAACAGAAATCACAGATACGCAGTATTTT.

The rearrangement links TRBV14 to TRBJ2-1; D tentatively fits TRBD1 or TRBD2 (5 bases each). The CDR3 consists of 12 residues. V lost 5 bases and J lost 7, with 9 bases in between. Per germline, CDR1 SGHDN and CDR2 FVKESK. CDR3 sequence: CASSEGTNEQFF. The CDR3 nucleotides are TGTGCCAGCAGCGAGGGGACGAATGAGCAGTTCTTC.

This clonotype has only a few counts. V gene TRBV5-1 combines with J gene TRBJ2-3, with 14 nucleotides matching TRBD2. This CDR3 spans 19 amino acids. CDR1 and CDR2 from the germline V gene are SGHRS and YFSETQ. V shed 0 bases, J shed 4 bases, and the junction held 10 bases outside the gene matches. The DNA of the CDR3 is TGCGCCAGCAGCTTGGCACCGGGACTAGCGGGAGATAGGGCAGATACGCAGTATTTT. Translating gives CASSLAPGLAGDRADTQYF.

The CDR3 DNA is TGTGCCAGCAGTTCGGGGGTGGGAGTTTCACTAGCGGGCTCCCGGAGTGAGCAGTTCTTC. Its protein is CASSSGVGVSLAGSRSEQFF. This chain joins TRBV25-1 and TRBJ2-1; 9 bases line up with TRBD2. This CDR3 is 20 amino acids long. J was trimmed by 9 bases and V by 5 bases; bases with no gene match: 26. Per germline, CDR1 MGHDK and CDR2 SYGVNS.

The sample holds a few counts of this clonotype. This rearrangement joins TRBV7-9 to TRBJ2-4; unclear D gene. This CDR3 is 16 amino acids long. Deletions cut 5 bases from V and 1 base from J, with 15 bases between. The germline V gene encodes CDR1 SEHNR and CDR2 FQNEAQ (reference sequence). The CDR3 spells CASSPDPSSAKNIQYF. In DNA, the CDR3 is TGTGCCAGCAGCCCTGACCCTTCGAGCGCCAAAAACATTCAGTACTTC.

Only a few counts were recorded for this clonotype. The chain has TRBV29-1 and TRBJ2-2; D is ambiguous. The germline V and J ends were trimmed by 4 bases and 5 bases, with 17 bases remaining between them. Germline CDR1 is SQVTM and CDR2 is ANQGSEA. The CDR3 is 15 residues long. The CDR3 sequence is CSVAPTTLGTGELFF. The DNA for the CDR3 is TGCAGCGTTGCGCCGACAACCCTGGGGACCGGGGAGCTGTTTTTT.

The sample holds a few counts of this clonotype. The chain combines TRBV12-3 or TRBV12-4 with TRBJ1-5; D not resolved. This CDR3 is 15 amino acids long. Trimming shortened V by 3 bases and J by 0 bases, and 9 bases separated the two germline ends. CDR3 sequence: CASSFRRDSNQPQHF. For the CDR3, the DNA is TGTGCCAGCAGTTTTCGGCGGGATAGCAATCAGCCCCAGCATTTT.

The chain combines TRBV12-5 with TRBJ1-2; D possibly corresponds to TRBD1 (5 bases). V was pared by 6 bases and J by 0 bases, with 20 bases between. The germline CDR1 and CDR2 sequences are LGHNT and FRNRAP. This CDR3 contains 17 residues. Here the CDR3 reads CASGPDRKEGPNYGYTF. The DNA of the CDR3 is TGTGCTAGTGGACCCGACAGAAAAGAGGGTCCTAACTATGGCTACACCTTC.

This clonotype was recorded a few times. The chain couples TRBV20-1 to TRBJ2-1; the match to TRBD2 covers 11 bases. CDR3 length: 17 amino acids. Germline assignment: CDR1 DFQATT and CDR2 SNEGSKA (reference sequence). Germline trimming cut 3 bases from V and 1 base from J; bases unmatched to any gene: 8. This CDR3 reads CSASGTSGERSYNEQFF. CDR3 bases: TGCAGTGCTAGCGGGACTAGCGGAGAGAGGTCCTACAATGAGCAGTTCTTC.

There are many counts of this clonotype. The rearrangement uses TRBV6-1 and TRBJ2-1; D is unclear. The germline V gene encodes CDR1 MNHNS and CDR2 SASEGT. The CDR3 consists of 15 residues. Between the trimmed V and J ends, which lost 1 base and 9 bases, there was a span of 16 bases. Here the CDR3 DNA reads TGTGCCAGCAGTGAAGGATGGCAGCCGAACTCTGAGCAGTTCTTC. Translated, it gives CASSEGWQPNSEQFF.

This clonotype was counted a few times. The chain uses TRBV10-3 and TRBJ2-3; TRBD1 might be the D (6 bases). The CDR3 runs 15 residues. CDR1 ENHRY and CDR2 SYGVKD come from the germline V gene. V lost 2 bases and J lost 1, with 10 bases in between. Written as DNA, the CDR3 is TGTGCCATCAGTGAGCTCCCAGGGGGCACAGATACGCAGTATTTT. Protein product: CAISELPGGTDTQYF.

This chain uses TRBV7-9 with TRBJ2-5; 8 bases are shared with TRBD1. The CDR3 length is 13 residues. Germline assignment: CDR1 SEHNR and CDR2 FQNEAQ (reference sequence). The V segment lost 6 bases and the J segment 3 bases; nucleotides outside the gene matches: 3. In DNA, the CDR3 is TGTGCCAGCAGGTCGGGACAGGAAGAGACCCAGTACTTC. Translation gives CASRSGQEETQYF.

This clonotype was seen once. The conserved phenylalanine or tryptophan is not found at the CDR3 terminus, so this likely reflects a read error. The CDR3 reads CASSLDNSNTEAFS. DNA of the CDR3: TGTGCCAGCAGCTTGGACAACTCGAACACTGAAGCTTTCTCT. The V and J genes are TRBV7-6 and TRBJ1-1; D possibly corresponds to TRBD1 (5 bases). Germline CDR1 is SGHVS and CDR2 is FNYEAQ. The CDR3 totals 14 residues. Trimming took off 3 bases at V and 1 base at J, with 9 bases between the two ends.

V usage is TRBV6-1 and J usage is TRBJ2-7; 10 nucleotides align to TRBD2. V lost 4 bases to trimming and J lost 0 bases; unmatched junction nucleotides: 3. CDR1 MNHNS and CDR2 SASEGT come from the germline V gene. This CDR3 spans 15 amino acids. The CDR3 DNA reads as TGTGCCAGCAGTGTGGCTAGCGGGAGCTCCTACGAGCAGTACTTC. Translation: CASSVASGSSYEQYF.

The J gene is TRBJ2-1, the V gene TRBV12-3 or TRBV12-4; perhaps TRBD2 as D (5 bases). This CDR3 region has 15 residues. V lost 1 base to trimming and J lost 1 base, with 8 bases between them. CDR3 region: CASSLDGDSYNEQFF. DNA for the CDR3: TGTGCCAGCAGTTTAGACGGGGATTCCTACAATGAGCAGTTCTTC.

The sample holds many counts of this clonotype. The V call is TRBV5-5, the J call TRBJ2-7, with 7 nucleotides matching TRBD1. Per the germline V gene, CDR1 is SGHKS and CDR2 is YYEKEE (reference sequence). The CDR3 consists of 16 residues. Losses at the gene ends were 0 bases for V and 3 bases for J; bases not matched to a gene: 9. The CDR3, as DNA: TGTGCCAGCAGCTTGGTTGCGGACAGGTGGGACTACGAGCAGTACTTC. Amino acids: CASSLVADRWDYEQYF.

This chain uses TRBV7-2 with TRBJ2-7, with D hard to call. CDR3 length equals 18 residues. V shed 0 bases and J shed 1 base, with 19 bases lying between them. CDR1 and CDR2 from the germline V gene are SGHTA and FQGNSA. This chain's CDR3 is CASSLADRKIDGSYEQYF. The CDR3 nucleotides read TGTGCCAGCAGCTTAGCGGATCGTAAGATCGACGGTTCCTACGAGCAGTACTTC. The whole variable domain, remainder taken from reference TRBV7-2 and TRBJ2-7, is GAGVSQSPSNKVTEKGKDVELRCDPISGHTALYWYRQSLGQGLEFLIYFQGNSAPDKSGLPSDRFSAERTGGSVSTLTIQRTQQEDSAVYLCASSLADRKIDGSYEQYFGPGTRLTVT.

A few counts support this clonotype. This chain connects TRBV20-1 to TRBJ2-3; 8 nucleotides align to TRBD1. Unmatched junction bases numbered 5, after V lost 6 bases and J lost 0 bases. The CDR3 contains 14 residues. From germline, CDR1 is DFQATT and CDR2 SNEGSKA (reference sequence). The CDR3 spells CSANRDRSTDTQYF. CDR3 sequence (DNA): TGCAGTGCCAACCGGGACAGGAGCACAGATACGCAGTATTTT.